This T cell receptor beta chain appears in the sequencing data of a study of blood T cells in healthy people across ages. For this clonotype: Its specificity is not known.

Study outcomes and limitations: Long-lived donors exceeded aged donors in naive CD4+ cells and diversity.

PCR was performed a second time for roughly 7 to 12 cycles using a sample-barcoded 5' primer and a J-beta primer mix. TCRdb re-derived calls from the 5' RACE reads in MiXCR, one entry per CDR3 protein. The sample gives fewer than 900,000 distinct CDR3 sequences, about 40% of which show up once; 20% to 25% is in the top ten. Germline CDR1 reads SGHRS; CDR2 reads YFSETQ. Trimming pared 0 bases from V and 6 bases from J, leaving 13 bases between. The CDR3 totals 14 residues. The authors isolated at least 6 million PBMCs per sample. Specimen: blood. The rearrangement uses TRBV5-1 and TRBJ2-7; a weak D match, TRBD2 (5 bases). The TCR sequence derives from a woman aged 55-69 years in good health. CDR3 in DNA: TGCGCCAGCAGCTTGGGTACGGACTTTTCCGAGCAGTACTTC. As protein: CASSLGTDFSEQYF. Full variable domain (missing parts from reference TRBV5-1 and TRBJ2-7): KAGVTQTPRYLIKTRGQQVTLSCSPISGHRSVSWYQQTPGQGLQFLFEYFSETQRNKGNFPGRFSGRQFSNSRSEMNVSTLELGDSALYLCASSLGTDFSEQYFGPGTRLTVT.